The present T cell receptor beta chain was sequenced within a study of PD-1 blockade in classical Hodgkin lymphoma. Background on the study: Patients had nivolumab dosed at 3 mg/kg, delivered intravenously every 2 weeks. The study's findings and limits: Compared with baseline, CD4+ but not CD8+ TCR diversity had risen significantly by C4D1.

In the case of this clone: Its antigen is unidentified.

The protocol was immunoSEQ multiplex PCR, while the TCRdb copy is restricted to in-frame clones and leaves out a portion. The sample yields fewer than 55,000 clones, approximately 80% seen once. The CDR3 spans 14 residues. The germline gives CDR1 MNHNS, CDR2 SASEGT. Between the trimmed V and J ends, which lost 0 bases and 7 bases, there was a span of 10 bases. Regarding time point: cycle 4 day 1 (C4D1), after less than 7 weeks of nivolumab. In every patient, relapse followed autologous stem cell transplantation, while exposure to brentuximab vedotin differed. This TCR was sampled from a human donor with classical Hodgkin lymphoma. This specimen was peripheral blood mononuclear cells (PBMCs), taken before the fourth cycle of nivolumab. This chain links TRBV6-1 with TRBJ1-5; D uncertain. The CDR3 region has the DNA TGTGCCAGCAGTGAAGCGGCAGATCCCCAGCCCCAGCATTTT. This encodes CASSEAADPQPQHF.